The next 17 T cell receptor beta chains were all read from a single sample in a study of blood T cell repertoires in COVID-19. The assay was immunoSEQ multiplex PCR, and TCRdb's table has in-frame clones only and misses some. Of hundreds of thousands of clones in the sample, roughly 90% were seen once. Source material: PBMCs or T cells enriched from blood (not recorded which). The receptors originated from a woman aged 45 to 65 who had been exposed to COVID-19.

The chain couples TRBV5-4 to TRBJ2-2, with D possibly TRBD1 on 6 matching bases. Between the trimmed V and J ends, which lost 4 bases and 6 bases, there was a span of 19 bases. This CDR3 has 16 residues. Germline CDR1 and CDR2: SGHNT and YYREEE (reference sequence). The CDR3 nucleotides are TGTGCCAGCAGCCCCGGACAGAGAAGCTTTGCCGGGGAGCTGTTTTTT. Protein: CASSPGQRSFAGELFF. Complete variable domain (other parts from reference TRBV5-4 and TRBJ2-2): ETGVTQSPTHLIKTRGQQVTLRCSSQSGHNTVSWYQQALGQGPQFIFQYYREEENGRGNFPPRFSGLQFPNYSSELNVNALELDDSALYLCASSPGQRSFAGELFFGEGSRLTVL.

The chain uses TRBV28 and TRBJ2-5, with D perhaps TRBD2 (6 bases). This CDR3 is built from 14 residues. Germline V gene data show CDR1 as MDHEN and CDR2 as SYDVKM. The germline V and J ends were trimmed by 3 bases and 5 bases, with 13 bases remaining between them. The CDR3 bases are TGTGCCAGCAGTTTTATGGGTGGAGGGGAGACCCAGTACTTC. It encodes CASSFMGGGETQYF.

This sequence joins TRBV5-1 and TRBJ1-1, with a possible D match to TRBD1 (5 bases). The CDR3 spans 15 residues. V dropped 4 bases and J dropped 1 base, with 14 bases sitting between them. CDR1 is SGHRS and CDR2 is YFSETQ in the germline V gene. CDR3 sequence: CASSGTWQGNTEAFF. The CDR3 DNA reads TGCGCCAGCAGCGGAACATGGCAGGGGAACACTGAAGCTTTCTTT.

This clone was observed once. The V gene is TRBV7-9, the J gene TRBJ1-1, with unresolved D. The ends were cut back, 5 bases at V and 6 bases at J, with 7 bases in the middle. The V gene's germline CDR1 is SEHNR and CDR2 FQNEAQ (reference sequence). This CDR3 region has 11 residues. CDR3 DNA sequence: TGTGCCAGCAGCCCCACACCTGAAGCTTTCTTT. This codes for CASSPTPEAFF.

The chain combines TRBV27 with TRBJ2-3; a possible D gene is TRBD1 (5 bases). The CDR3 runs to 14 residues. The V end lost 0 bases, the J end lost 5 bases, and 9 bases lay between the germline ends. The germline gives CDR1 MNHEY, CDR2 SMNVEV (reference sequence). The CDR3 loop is CASSLSAGRDTQYF. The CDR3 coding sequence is TGTGCCAGCAGTTTATCGGCAGGGCGAGATACGCAGTATTTT.

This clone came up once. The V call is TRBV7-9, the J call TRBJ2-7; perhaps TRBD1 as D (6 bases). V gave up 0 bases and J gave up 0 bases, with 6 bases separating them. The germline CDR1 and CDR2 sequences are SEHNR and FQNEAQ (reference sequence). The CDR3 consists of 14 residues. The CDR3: CASSLADSSYEQYF. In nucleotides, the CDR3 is TGTGCCAGCAGCTTAGCGGACAGCTCCTACGAGCAGTACTTC.

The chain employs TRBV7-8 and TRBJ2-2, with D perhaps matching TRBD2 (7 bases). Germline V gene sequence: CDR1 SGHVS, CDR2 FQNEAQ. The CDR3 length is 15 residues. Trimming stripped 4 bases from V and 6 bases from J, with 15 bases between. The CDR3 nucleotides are TGTGCCAGCAGCTCAAGCCGGGGGGCCTCCGGGGAGCTGTTTTTT. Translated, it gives CASSSSRGASGELFF. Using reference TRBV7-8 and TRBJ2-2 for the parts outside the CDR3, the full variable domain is GAGVSQSPRYKVAKRGQDVALRCDPISGHVSLFWYQQALGQGPEFLTYFQNEAQLDKSGLPSDRFFAERPEGSVSTLKIQRTQQEDSAVYLCASSSSRGASGELFFGEGSRLTVL.

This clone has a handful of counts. The CDR3 DNA sequence: TGTGCCAGCAGCGGAAATACAGGGGAACCCCAGCATTTT. This gives the protein CASSGNTGEPQHF. The V and J genes are TRBV7-9 and TRBJ1-5, with 7 bases identical to TRBD1. V lost 5 bases to trimming and J lost 10 bases; unmatched junction nucleotides: 8. This CDR3 is built from 13 residues. Germline V gives CDR1 SEHNR, CDR2 FQNEAQ (reference sequence).

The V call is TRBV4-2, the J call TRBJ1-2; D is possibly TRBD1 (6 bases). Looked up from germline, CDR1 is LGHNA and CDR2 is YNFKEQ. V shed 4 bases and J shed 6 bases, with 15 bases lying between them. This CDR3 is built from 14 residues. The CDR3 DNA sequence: TGTGCCAGCAGCCTATGGCCAGGGGACGATGGCTACACCTTC. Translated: CASSLWPGDDGYTF.

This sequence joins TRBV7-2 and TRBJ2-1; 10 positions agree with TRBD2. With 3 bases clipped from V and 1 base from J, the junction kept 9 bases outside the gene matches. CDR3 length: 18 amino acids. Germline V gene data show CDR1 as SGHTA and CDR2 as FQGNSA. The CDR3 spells CASSFPSGGAGSYNEQFF. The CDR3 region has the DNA TGTGCCAGCAGCTTCCCCAGCGGGGGGGCCGGGTCCTACAATGAGCAGTTCTTC.

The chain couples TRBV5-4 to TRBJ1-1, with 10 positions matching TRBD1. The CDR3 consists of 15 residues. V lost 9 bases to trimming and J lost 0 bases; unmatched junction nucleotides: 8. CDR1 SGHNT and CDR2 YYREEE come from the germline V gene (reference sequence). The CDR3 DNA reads TGTGCCATAAAGACAGGGGGCCTTATGAACACTGAAGCTTTCTTT. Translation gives CAIKTGGLMNTEAFF.

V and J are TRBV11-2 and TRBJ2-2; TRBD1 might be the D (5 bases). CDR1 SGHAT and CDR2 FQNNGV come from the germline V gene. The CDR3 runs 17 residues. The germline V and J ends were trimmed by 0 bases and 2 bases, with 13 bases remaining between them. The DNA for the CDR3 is TGTGCCAGCAGCTTAGATAGCTTTGACAGAAACACCGGGGAGCTGTTTTTT. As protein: CASSLDSFDRNTGELFF.

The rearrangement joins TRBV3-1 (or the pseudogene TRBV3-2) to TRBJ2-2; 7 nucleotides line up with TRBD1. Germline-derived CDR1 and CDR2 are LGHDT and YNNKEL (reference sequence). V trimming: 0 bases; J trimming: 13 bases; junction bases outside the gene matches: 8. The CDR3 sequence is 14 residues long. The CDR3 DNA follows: TGTGCCAGCAGCCAAGACAGGGGGTCAGAGGGGCTGTTTTTT. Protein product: CASSQDRGSEGLFF.

The CDR3 nucleotides read TGTGCCAGCAGCTTAATAGTGTCTCCCCGGGACACTGAAGCTTTCTTT. Translated: CASSLIVSPRDTEAFF. The chain joins TRBV7-9 to TRBJ1-1; D is unresolved. Trimming shortened V by 2 bases and J by 3 bases, and 16 bases separated the two germline ends. This CDR3 spans 16 amino acids. Germline CDR1 is SEHNR and CDR2 is FQNEAQ (reference sequence).

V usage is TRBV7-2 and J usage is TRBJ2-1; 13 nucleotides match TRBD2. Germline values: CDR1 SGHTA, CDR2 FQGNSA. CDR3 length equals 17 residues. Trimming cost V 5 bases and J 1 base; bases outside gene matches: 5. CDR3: CASSLRLAGGSYNEQFF. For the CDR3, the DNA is TGTGCCAGCAGCCTGAGACTAGCGGGGGGATCCTACAATGAGCAGTTCTTC.

The CDR3 DNA sequence: TGTGCCAGCAGCTTAGTGACAGGGGGCACCGGGGAGCTGTTTTTT. It is translated as CASSLVTGGTGELFF. This chain links TRBV11-3 with TRBJ2-2, with 9 bases that match TRBD1. V dropped 1 base and J dropped 4; count of bases not matched to a gene: 1. There are 15 residues in the CDR3. Germline V lookup: CDR1 SGHNT, CDR2 YENEEA.

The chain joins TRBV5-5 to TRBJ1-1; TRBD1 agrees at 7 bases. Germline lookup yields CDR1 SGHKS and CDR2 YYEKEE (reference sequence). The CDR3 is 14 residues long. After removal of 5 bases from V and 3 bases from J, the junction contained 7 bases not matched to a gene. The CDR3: CASSQGGLDTEAFF. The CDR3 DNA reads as TGTGCCAGCAGTCAGGGGGGTTTGGACACTGAAGCTTTCTTT.